The T cell receptor (beta chain) under discussion was sequenced for a study of identifying expanded T cells in peripheral blood. This table comes from immunoSEQ multiplex PCR, and its TCRdb copy is limited to in-frame clones, with some not included. The table has about 97,000 clones, around 90% seen once. The CDR3 sequence is 15 residues long. V was pared by 7 bases and J by 2 bases, with 9 bases of the junction left unmatched. Germline lookup yields CDR1 SGHTA and CDR2 FQGNSA. Material for sequencing was blood. This clonotype was obtained from a person between 18 and 70 years old in good health. The chain links TRBV7-2 to TRBJ2-7; 9 bases align to TRBD2. The CDR3 region is CASTLPERGAYEQYF. The CDR3 DNA reads as TGTGCCAGCACCCTGCCTGAGCGGGGGGCCTACGAGCAGTACTTC.